What follows describes a single T cell receptor (beta chain). The CDR3 loop spans 15 amino acids. Germline V lookup: CDR1 GTSNPN, CDR2 SVGIG (reference sequence). V lost 0 bases, J lost 5 bases, and 16 bases lay in between. This sample stems from a study of blood T cell repertoires in COVID-19. Across the whole study: The study drew acute and convalescent COVID-19 samples from the United States, Italy and Spain. Sources were T cells, B-cell-depleted T cells, or PBMCs; the material itself was cDNA or gDNA.

In the authors' methods: Estimation of nucleated cell counts was performed using reference gene primer amplification. The data were produced by immunoSEQ multiplex PCR, yet TCRdb's version contains in-frame clones alone and is incomplete. The D gene and trimming were derived from the DNA, and the V and J assignments and clone size from that table. The sample consists of tens of thousands of clones, around 80% of them appearing once. Sequencing input: peripheral blood. The chain joins TRBV30 to TRBJ1-1; no definite D call. This receptor was obtained from a woman of 80 years or more with active or convalescent COVID-19. CDR3 coding DNA: TGTGCCTGGAGTGTAGGAGGTCTTATGAGGACTGAAGCTTTCTTT. Protein: CAWSVGGLMRTEAFF.